This TCR beta chain was captured in a study of response to subunit inactivated influenza vaccine. A remark on this clonotype: Its antigen is currently unknown.

Findings and limits, study-wide: Each seasonal influenza vaccination recruits few new T cells, the authors suggested.

TCRdb called the RT-PCR reads again in MiXCR, with one record for every CDR3 protein. The table includes fewer than 700,000 distinct CDR3 sequences, roughly 13% detected once. The sequences come from PBMCs from blood, collected roughly 6 weeks after vaccination. This TCR was sampled from a man in his fifties or sixties who received an inactivated influenza vaccine.

Here the CDR3 reads CSARMGDETQYF. CDR3 in DNA: TGCAGTGCTAGAATGGGAGACGAGACCCAGTACTTC. The V gene is TRBV20-1, the J gene TRBJ2-5; possible D gene TRBD2, 5 bases. The CDR3 spans 12 residues. Trimming removed 2 bases from V and 5 bases from J, with 9 bases in between. Germline V gives CDR1 DFQATT, CDR2 SNEGSKA (reference sequence).